A single sample is the source of the 6 T cell receptor beta chains below, sequenced in a study of blood T cell repertoires in COVID-19. The repertoire was sequenced with immunoSEQ multiplex PCR; TCRdb's copy has only in-frame clones and lacks some. Among around 150,000 clones, more than 80% were seen once, and the ten largest hold roughly 3%. Sequenced input: peripheral blood. These receptors were taken from a woman in her sixties or seventies with active COVID-19.

The rearrangement uses TRBV19 and TRBJ1-4; perhaps TRBD1 as D (5 bases). In germline, CDR1 is LNHDA, CDR2 SQIVND (reference sequence). This CDR3 is 13 amino acids long. The V gene lost 7 bases and the J gene lost 8 bases, with 14 bases spanning the gap. CDR3 sequence: CASTPGTREKLFF. The DNA for the CDR3 is TGTGCCAGTACACCCGGGACTAGGGAAAAACTGTTTTTT.

The chain employs TRBV2 and TRBJ2-7; maybe TRBD1 (6 bases). Trimming left V 3 bases short and J 3 bases short, with 9 bases between. Germline-derived CDR1 and CDR2 are SNHLY and FYNNEI. The CDR3 covers 13 residues. The CDR3 reads CASSENRVYEQYF. The CDR3 DNA follows: TGTGCCAGCAGTGAGAACAGGGTCTACGAGCAGTACTTC.

V usage is TRBV10-2 and J usage is TRBJ2-7, with D perhaps matching TRBD1 (5 bases). The CDR3 is 12 residues long. V was trimmed by 6 bases and J by 5 bases, leaving 11 bases between them. Germline assignment: CDR1 WSHSY and CDR2 SAAADI. CDR3 in DNA: TGCGCCAGCAGCCTACAGGACCACGAGCAGTACTTC. As protein: CASSLQDHEQYF.

The chain uses TRBV30 and TRBJ1-4; 7 nucleotides align to TRBD1. V trimming: 2 bases; J trimming: 4 bases; junction bases outside the gene matches: 10. The CDR3 loop spans 16 amino acids. Per the germline V gene, CDR1 is GTSNPN and CDR2 is SVGIG (reference sequence). CDR3 region: CAWSSRQGQSNEKLFF. DNA of the CDR3: TGTGCCTGGAGTTCCCGCCAGGGACAGAGTAATGAAAAACTGTTTTTT.

This chain connects TRBV28 to TRBJ2-1; 7 bases fit TRBD1. Germline values: CDR1 MDHEN, CDR2 SYDVKM. The CDR3 runs to 18 residues. The junction had 15 bases not matched to a gene; V was cut back by 3 bases and J by 4 bases. CDR3 DNA sequence: TGTGCCAGCAGTTTTCCGGTCAGGGGGAGTGGGGGTTACAATGAGCAGTTCTTC. Protein sequence: CASSFPVRGSGGYNEQFF.

The V and J genes are TRBV10-3 and TRBJ1-2, with D possibly being TRBD1 (5 bases). Between the trimmed V and J ends, which lost 3 bases and 5 bases, there was a span of 22 bases. This CDR3 is 17 amino acids long. Looked up from germline, CDR1 is ENHRY and CDR2 is SYGVKD. Here the CDR3 reads CAISEVFLSGRQYGYTF. CDR3 nucleotide sequence: TGTGCCATCAGTGAAGTTTTCTTGTCAGGTAGACAGTATGGCTACACCTTC.